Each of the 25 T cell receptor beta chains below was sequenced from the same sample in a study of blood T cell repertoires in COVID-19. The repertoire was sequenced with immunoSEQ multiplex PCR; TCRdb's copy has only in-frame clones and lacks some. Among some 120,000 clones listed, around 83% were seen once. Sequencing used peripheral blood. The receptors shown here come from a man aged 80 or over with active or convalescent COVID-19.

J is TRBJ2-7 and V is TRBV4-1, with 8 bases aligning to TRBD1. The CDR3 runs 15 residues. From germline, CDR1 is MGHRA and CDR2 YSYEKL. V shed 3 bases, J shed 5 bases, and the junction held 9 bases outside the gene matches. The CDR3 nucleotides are TGCGCCAGCAGCCATTGGGGACAGGAGGGCCACGAGCAGTACTTC. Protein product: CASSHWGQEGHEQYF.

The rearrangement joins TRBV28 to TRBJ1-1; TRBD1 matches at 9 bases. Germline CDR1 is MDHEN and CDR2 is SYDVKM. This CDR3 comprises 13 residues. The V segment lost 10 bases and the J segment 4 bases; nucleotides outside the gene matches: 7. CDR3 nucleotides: TGTGCCACCAACAGGGGGCGTAGCACTGAAGCTTTCTTT. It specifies CATNRGRSTEAFF.

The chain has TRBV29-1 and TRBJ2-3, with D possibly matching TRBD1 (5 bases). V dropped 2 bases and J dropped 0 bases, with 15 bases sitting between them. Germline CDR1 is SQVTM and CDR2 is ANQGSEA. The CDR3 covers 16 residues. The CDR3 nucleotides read TGCAGCGTTGAAACAGGTCGAGGCCATAGCACAGATACGCAGTATTTT. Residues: CSVETGRGHSTDTQYF.

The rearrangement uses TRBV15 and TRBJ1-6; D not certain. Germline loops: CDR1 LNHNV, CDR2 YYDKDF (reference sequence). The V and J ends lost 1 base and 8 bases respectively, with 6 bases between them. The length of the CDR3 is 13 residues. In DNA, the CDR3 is TGTGCCACCAGCAGAGGCGCGGATTCACCCCTCCACTTT. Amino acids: CATSRGADSPLHF.

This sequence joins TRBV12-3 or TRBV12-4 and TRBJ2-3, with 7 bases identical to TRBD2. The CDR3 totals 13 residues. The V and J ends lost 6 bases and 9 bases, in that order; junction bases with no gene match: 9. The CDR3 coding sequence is TGTGCCAGCAGCGGGGACTACGCTAGGACGCAGTATTTT. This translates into CASSGDYARTQYF.

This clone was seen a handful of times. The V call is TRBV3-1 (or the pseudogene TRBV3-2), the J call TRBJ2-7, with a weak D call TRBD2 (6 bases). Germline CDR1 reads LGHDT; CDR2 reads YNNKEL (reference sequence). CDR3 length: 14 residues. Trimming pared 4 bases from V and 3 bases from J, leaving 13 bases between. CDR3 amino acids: CASSLGGGYYEQYF. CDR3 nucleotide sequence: TGTGCCAGCAGCCTAGGTGGGGGGTACTACGAGCAGTACTTC.

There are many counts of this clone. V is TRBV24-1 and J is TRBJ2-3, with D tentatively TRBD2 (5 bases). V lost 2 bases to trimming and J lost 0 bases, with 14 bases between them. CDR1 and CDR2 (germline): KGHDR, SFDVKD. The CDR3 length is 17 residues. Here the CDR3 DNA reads TGTGCCACCAGTGATTCGGGGTTCGGTCGGAGCACAGATACGCAGTATTTT. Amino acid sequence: CATSDSGFGRSTDTQYF.

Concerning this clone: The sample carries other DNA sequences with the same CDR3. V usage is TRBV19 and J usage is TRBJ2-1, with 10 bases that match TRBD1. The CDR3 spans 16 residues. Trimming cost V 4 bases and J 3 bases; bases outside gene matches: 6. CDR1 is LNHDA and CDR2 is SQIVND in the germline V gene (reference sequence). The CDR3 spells CASSTGTGAVYNEQFF. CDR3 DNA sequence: TGTGCCAGTAGTACCGGGACAGGGGCTGTCTACAATGAGCAGTTCTTC.

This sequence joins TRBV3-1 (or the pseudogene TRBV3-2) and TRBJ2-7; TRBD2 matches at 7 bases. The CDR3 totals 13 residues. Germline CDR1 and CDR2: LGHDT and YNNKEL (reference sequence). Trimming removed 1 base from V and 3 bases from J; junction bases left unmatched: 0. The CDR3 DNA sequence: TGTGCCAGCAGCCAAGGGACTAGCTACGAGCAGTACTTC. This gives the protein CASSQGTSYEQYF.

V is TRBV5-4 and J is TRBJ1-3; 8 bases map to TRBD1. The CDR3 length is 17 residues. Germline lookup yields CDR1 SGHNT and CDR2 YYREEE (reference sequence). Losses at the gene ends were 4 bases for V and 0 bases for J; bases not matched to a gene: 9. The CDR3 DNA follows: TGTGCCAGCAGCCACGGGGGACAGGTCAGCTCTGGAAACACCATATATTTT. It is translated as CASSHGGQVSSGNTIYF. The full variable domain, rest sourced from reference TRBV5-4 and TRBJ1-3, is ETGVTQSPTHLIKTRGQQVTLRCSSQSGHNTVSWYQQALGQGPQFIFQYYREEENGRGNFPPRFSGLQFPNYSSELNVNALELDDSALYLCASSHGGQVSSGNTIYFGEGSWLTVV.

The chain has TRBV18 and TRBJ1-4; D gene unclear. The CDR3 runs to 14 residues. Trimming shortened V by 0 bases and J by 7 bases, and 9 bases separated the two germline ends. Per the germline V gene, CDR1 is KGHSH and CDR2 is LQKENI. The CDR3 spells CASSPPPGSEKLFF. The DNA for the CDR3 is TGTGCCAGCTCACCACCGCCGGGGAGTGAAAAACTGTTTTTT.

The CDR3 DNA follows: TGTGCCAGTCAGGAAGGGGTCACTGAAGCTTTCTTT. This gives the protein CASQEGVTEAFF. The chain combines TRBV19 with TRBJ1-1, with D possibly TRBD1 on 5 matching bases. The V gene's germline CDR1 is LNHDA and CDR2 SQIVND (reference sequence). V lost 8 bases and J lost 4, with 11 bases in between. This CDR3 has 12 residues. The full variable domain, rest sourced from reference TRBV19 and TRBJ1-1, is DGGITQSPKYLFRKEGQNVTLSCEQNLNHDAMYWYRQDPGQGLRLIYYSQIVNDFQKGDIAEGYSVSREKKESFPLTVTSAQKNPTAFYLCASQEGVTEAFFGQGTRLTVV.

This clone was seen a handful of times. CDR3 coding DNA: TGTGCCAGCAGTTTATGGCGGAGCTCTGGAAACACCATATATTTT. This sequence encodes CASSLWRSSGNTIYF. The V gene is TRBV28, the J gene TRBJ1-3, with unresolved D. The CDR3 totals 15 residues. Trimming removed 0 bases at V and 0 bases at J, with 6 bases between. CDR1 is MDHEN and CDR2 is SYDVKM in the germline V gene.

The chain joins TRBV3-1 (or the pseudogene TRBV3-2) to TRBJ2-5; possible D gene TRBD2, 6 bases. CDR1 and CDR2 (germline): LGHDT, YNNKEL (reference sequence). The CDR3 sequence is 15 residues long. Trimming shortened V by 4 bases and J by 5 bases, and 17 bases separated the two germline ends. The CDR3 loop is CASSLEGAGRETQYF. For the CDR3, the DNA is TGTGCCAGCAGCCTCGAAGGGGCGGGAAGGGAGACCCAGTACTTC.

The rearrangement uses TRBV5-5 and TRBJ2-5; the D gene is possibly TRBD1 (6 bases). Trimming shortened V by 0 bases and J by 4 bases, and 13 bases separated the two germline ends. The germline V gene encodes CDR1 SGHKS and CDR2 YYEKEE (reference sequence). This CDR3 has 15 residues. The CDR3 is CASSLARGLGETQYF. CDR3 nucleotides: TGTGCCAGCAGCTTGGCTAGGGGGTTAGGAGAGACCCAGTACTTC.

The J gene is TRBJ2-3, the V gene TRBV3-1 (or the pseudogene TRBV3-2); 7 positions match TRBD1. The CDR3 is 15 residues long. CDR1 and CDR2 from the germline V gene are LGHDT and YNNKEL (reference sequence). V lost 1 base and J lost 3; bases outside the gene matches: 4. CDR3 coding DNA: TGTGCCAGCAGCCAAGTCGACAGGGCGACAGATACGCAGTATTTT. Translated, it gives CASSQVDRATDTQYF.

DNA of the CDR3: TGTGCCATCAGTGAAGAAAGACAGGGCGGTTTGTTCTACGAGCAGTACTTC. This gives the protein CAISEERQGGLFYEQYF. V and J are TRBV10-3 and TRBJ2-7, with TRBD1 identical over 7 bases. Trimming cost V 3 bases and J 3 bases; bases outside gene matches: 14. CDR1 is ENHRY and CDR2 is SYGVKD in the germline V gene. The CDR3 is 17 amino acids.

The CDR3 DNA is TGTGCCAGCAGCCCCACAGGGACCTACGAGCAGTACTTC. Protein: CASSPTGTYEQYF. V usage is TRBV14 and J usage is TRBJ2-7, with D tentatively TRBD1 (6 bases). The ends were cut back, 4 bases at V and 2 bases at J, with 9 bases in the middle. The CDR3 has 13 residues. Germline CDR1 reads SGHDN; CDR2 reads FVKESK.

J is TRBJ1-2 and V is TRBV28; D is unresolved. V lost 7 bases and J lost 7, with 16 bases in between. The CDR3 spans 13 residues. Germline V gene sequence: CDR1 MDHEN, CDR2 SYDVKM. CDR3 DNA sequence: TGTGCCAGCAAGAGGCAGCTTCGAGGTGGCTACACCTTC. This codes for CASKRQLRGGYTF.

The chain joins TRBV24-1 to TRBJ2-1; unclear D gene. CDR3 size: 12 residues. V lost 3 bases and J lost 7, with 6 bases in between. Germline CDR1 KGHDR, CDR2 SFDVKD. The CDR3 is CATSDLLNEQFF. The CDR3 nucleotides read TGTGCCACCAGTGATCTTTTGAATGAGCAGTTCTTC.

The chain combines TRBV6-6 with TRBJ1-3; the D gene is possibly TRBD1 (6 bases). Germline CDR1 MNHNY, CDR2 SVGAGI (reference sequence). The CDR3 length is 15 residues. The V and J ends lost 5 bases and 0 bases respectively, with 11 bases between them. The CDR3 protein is CASSDTGSSGNTIYF. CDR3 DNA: TGTGCCAGCAGTGACACAGGGAGCTCTGGAAACACCATATATTTT.

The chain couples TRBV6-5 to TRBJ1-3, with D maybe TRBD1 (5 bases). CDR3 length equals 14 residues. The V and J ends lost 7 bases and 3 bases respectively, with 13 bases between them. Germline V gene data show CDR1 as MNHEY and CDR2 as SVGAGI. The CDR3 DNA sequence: TGTGCCAGCAACCCGGGGGTGGATGGAAACACCATATATTTT. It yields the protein CASNPGVDGNTIYF.

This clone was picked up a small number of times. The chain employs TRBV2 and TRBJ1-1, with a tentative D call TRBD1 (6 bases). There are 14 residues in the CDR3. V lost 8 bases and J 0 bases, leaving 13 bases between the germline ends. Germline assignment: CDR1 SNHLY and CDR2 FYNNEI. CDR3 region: CASGSDRLNTEAFF. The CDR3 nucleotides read TGTGCCAGCGGTTCGGACAGACTGAACACTGAAGCTTTCTTT.

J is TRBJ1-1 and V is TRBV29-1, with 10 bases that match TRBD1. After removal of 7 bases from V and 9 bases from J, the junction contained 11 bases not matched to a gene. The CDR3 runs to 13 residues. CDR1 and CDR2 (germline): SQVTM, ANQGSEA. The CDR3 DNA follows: TGCAGCGCAGAAGGACAGGGGGGGATGAAAGCTTTCTTT. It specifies CSAEGQGGMKAFF.

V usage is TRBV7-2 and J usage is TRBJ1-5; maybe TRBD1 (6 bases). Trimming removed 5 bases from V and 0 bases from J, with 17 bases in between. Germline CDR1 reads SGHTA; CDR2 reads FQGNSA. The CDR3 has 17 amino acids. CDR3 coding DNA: TGTGCCAGCAGCCTAGGGGGGGGCAAGGGTAGCAATCAGCCCCAGCATTTT. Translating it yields CASSLGGGKGSNQPQHF. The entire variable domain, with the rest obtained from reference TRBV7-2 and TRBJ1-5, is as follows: GAGVSQSPSNKVTEKGKDVELRCDPISGHTALYWYRQSLGQGLEFLIYFQGNSAPDKSGLPSDRFSAERTGGSVSTLTIQRTQQEDSAVYLCASSLGGGKGSNQPQHFGDGTRLSIL.